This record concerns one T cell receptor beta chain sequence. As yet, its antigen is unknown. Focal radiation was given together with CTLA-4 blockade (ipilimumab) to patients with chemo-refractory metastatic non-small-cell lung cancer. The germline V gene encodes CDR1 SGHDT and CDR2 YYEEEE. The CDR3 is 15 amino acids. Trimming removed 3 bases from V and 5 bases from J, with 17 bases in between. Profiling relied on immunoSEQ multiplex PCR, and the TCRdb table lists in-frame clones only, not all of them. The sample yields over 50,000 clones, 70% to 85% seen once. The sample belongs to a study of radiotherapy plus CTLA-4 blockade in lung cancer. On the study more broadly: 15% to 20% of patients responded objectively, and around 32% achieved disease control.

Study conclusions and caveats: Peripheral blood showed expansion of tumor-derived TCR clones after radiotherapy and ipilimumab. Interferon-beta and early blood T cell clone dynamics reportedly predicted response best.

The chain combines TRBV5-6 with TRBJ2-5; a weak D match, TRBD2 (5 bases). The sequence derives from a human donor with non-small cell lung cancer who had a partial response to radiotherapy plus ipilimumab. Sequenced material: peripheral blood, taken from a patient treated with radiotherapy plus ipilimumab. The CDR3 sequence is CASSSPSGSSETQYF. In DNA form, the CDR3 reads TGTGCCAGCAGCTCCCCCTCGGGGTCATCGGAGACCCAGTACTTC.